The sequence of this TCR beta chain was determined in a study of shared clonotypes between healthy human individuals. This clone was picked up one time. Antigen specificity is unknown. Study observations and caveats: The small donor group covered limited genetic and exposure diversity.

This CDR3 is 13 amino acids long. Trimming cost V 4 bases and J 5 bases, with 12 bases left between them. Germline V gene data show CDR1 as MGHRA and CDR2 as YSYEKL. CD45RO-negative, CCR7-selected cells formed the naive CD8 fraction, which excluded terminally differentiated effector memory CD45RA+ cells. Donation came from healthy HIV-negative adults that had no recent acute infections or vaccinations. Deep was the level used in running the assay. Under the authors' procedure: Filtering differed since immunoSEQ provided only junctions, with no quality scores. The method was immunoSEQ multiplex PCR; TCRdb's version includes in-frame clones alone and lacks a portion of them. The V and J calls and clone size are taken from that table; D and trimming were inferred from the DNA. The table has fewer than 850,000 clones, about 96% seen once.

The sample taken for sequencing was naive CD8+ T cells sorted from blood. The TCR originated in a man aged 30 to 39 in good health. V and J are TRBV4-1 and TRBJ2-7; D not certain. CDR3 sequence reads: CASSLSSSNEQYF. Here the CDR3 DNA reads TGCGCCAGCAGCCTAAGTAGCAGCAACGAGCAGTACTTC.